Listed here are 20 T cell receptor beta chains from one sample, sequenced in a study of OX40 agonist ivuxolimab in advanced cancers. The method was immunoSEQ multiplex PCR; TCRdb's version includes in-frame clones alone and lacks a portion of them. The profile shows about 79,000 clones, 92% of them singletons. The specimen was CD4+ or CD8+ T cells sorted from blood, collected in a trial of the OX40 agonist ivuxolimab. Receptors were obtained from an adult with an advanced solid tumor such as melanoma, head and neck, liver or kidney cancer.

The V gene is TRBV9, the J gene TRBJ2-3; the match to TRBD2 covers 12 bases. CDR3 length: 17 residues. V was clipped by 4 bases and J by 6 bases; unmatched bases: 12. Germline CDR1 and CDR2: SGDLS and YYNGEE. CDR3 nucleotide sequence: TGTGCCAGCAGCCCCTACCCCGGACTAGCGGGACCGGATACGCAGTATTTT. It specifies CASSPYPGLAGPDTQYF.

Comments on this clone: The junction differs from germline at one of its ends, possibly a read error. The genes are TRBV5-1 and TRBJ2-1, with 9 nucleotides matching TRBD2. Per the germline V gene, CDR1 is SGHRS and CDR2 is YFSETQ. The CDR3 runs 16 residues. CDR3 amino acids: CASSVGLANPYNGQFF. DNA for the CDR3: TGCGCCAGCAGCGTGGGACTAGCTAACCCTTACAATGGGCAGTTCTTC.

This clone came up once. The chain combines TRBV2 with TRBJ2-7; 7 nucleotides align to TRBD2. V shed 4 bases, J shed 0 bases, and the junction held 3 bases outside the gene matches. The CDR3 runs 14 residues. CDR1 is SNHLY and CDR2 is FYNNEI in the germline V gene. This CDR3 reads CASSGVAGSYEQYF. CDR3 nucleotides: TGTGCCAGCAGTGGGGTAGCGGGCTCCTACGAGCAGTACTTC. The whole variable domain, remainder taken from reference TRBV2 and TRBJ2-7, is EPEVTQTPSHQVTQMGQEVILRCVPISNHLYFYWYRQILGQKVEFLVSFYNNEISEKSEIFDDQFSVERPDGSNFTLKIRSTKLEDSAMYFCASSGVAGSYEQYFGPGTRLTVT.

This chain links TRBV5-1 with TRBJ2-1; 10 bases fit TRBD1. This CDR3 is 17 amino acids long. With 1 base clipped from V and 3 bases from J, the junction kept 7 bases outside the gene matches. CDR1 is SGHRS, CDR2 YFSETQ, per germline. The CDR3 region is CASSLSPGQGNYNEQFF. DNA for the CDR3: TGCGCCAGCAGCTTGTCACCGGGACAGGGGAACTACAATGAGCAGTTCTTC.

This chain joins TRBV7-2 and TRBJ2-5, with D perhaps matching TRBD2 (5 bases). V was clipped by 5 bases and J by 5 bases, with 15 bases between them. The CDR3 is 14 amino acids. Germline CDR1 is SGHTA and CDR2 is FQGNSA. In DNA form, the CDR3 reads TGTGCCAGCAGCCCAGGCCGGGGTTTGGAGACCCAGTACTTC. Translated: CASSPGRGLETQYF. The whole variable domain, remainder taken from reference TRBV7-2 and TRBJ2-5, is GAGVSQSPSNKVTEKGKDVELRCDPISGHTALYWYRQSLGQGLEFLIYFQGNSAPDKSGLPSDRFSAERTGGSVSTLTIQRTQQEDSAVYLCASSPGRGLETQYFGPGTRLLVL.

V and J are TRBV7-2 and TRBJ2-3, with 7 nucleotides matching TRBD2. This CDR3 spans 14 amino acids. The germline CDR1 and CDR2 sequences are SGHTA and FQGNSA. J gave up 1 base and V 6 bases, and 4 bases lay outside the gene matches. The CDR3 region has the DNA TGTGCCAGCAGTCGTGGGGGGGGCACAGATACGCAGTATTTT. Encoded protein: CASSRGGGTDTQYF. Complete variable domain (other parts from reference TRBV7-2 and TRBJ2-3): GAGVSQSPSNKVTEKGKDVELRCDPISGHTALYWYRQSLGQGLEFLIYFQGNSAPDKSGLPSDRFSAERTGGSVSTLTIQRTQQEDSAVYLCASSRGGGTDTQYFGPGTRLTVL.

The rearrangement links TRBV14 to TRBJ2-5; D remains unclear. The V gene's germline CDR1 is SGHDN and CDR2 FVKESK. The CDR3 contains 13 residues. V was trimmed by 0 bases and J by 5 bases, leaving 7 bases between them. The CDR3 sequence: CASSQDLLETQYF. Here the CDR3 DNA reads TGTGCCAGCAGCCAAGATCTTTTGGAGACCCAGTACTTC.

This clone was recorded once. This rearrangement joins TRBV2 to TRBJ2-3; TRBD2 matches 7 bases. The CDR3 is 14 amino acids. V shed 5 bases, J shed 6 bases, and the junction held 8 bases outside the gene matches. Germline assignment: CDR1 SNHLY and CDR2 FYNNEI. CDR3 sequence: CASSSGRASDTQYF. CDR3 DNA: TGTGCCAGCAGTTCGGGGAGGGCGTCCGATACGCAGTATTTT.

The gene calls are TRBV28 and TRBJ2-3, with unresolved D. Germline V lookup: CDR1 MDHEN, CDR2 SYDVKM. Trimming took 4 bases from V and 6 from J, leaving 14 bases between them. The CDR3 totals 14 residues. CDR3 protein: CASSSGRALDTQYF. The CDR3 region has the DNA TGTGCCAGCAGTTCGGGTCGAGCTTTGGATACGCAGTATTTT.

The chain has TRBV19 and TRBJ1-4, with 7 bases aligning to TRBD1. Per germline, CDR1 LNHDA and CDR2 SQIVND (reference sequence). The J segment lost 4 bases and the V segment lost 6 bases, leaving 5 bases of the junction unmatched. The CDR3 has 14 residues. The CDR3 DNA reads TGTGCCAGTAGCAGGGACAGTGGTAATGAAAAACTGTTTTTT. Translation gives CASSRDSGNEKLFF.

The chain couples TRBV7-2 to TRBJ2-5; D might be TRBD1 (7 bases). The CDR3 has 14 amino acids. Germline loops: CDR1 SGHTA, CDR2 FQGNSA. V was cut by 5 bases and J by 5 bases, with 15 bases left in between. The DNA of the CDR3 is TGTGCCAGCAGCCCAGGGGGGCCTACTGAGACCCAGTACTTC. Translation gives CASSPGGPTETQYF.

In nucleotides, the CDR3 is TGTGCCAGTACCGTTGACAGGGCAATCGGGGAGCTGTTTTTT. Encoded protein: CASTVDRAIGELFF. The chain uses TRBV19 and TRBJ2-2; TRBD1 agrees at 7 bases. V lost 7 bases and J lost 7; bases outside the gene matches: 9. Germline V gene sequence: CDR1 LNHDA, CDR2 SQIVND (reference sequence). CDR3 length equals 14 residues.

The gene calls are TRBV19 and TRBJ2-5; 12 nucleotides align to TRBD2. From germline, CDR1 is LNHDA and CDR2 SQIVND (reference sequence). J gave up 1 base and V 5 bases, and 5 bases lay outside the gene matches. The CDR3 is made up of 16 amino acids. CDR3 sequence reads: CASSGRLAGVQETQYF. CDR3 in DNA: TGTGCCAGTAGTGGTCGACTAGCGGGAGTCCAAGAGACCCAGTACTTC.

The chain links TRBV11-3 to TRBJ1-3; the D gene is possibly TRBD1 (5 bases). This CDR3 is built from 14 residues. V lost 5 bases to trimming and J lost 3 bases, with 11 bases between them. Germline lookup yields CDR1 SGHNT and CDR2 YENEEA. The CDR3: CASSVGTDGNTIYF. The DNA of the CDR3 is TGTGCCAGCAGCGTTGGGACCGATGGAAACACCATATATTTT.

This clone appeared once. Here the CDR3 reads CASSVFAVTGSSSYEQYF. The DNA of the CDR3 is TGTGCCAGCTCTGTATTCGCCGTGACAGGATCGAGCTCCTACGAGCAGTACTTC. This chain links TRBV27 with TRBJ2-7, with D possibly being TRBD1 (6 bases). This CDR3 has 18 amino acids. Trimming shortened V by 8 bases and J by 0 bases, and 26 bases separated the two germline ends. Germline CDR1 and CDR2: MNHEY and SMNVEV (reference sequence).

V usage is TRBV6-5 and J usage is TRBJ2-5, with 11 positions matching TRBD2. Germline-derived CDR1 and CDR2 are MNHEY and SVGAGI. J gave up 5 bases and V 7 bases, and 6 bases lay outside the gene matches. The length of the CDR3 is 14 residues. CDR3 amino acids: CASTLLAGVETQYF. In DNA form, the CDR3 reads TGTGCCAGCACCCTACTAGCGGGAGTTGAGACCCAGTACTTC.

The chain uses TRBV7-9 and TRBJ2-5, with D possibly matching TRBD2 (6 bases). The CDR3 contains 15 residues. Germline V CDR1 and CDR2: SEHNR, FQNEAQ (reference sequence). V was clipped by 2 bases and J by 5 bases, with 15 bases between them. The CDR3 loop reads CASSLTGAFVETQYF. DNA for the CDR3: TGTGCCAGCAGCTTAACGGGAGCGTTTGTTGAGACCCAGTACTTC.

This clone occurred a few times. V and J are TRBV9 and TRBJ2-3, with a weak D call TRBD2 (5 bases). Germline V gene sequence: CDR1 SGDLS, CDR2 YYNGEE. Trimming took 2 bases from V and 2 from J, leaving 9 bases between them. The CDR3 sequence is 14 residues long. CDR3 loop: CASSVRADTDTQYF. For the CDR3, the DNA is TGTGCCAGCAGCGTTCGAGCGGACACAGATACGCAGTATTTT.

The chain combines TRBV7-2 with TRBJ2-2; weak D call: TRBD2 (5 bases). Germline CDR1 SGHTA, CDR2 FQGNSA. The V end lost 1 base, the J end lost 5 bases, and 11 bases lay between the germline ends. The CDR3 has 15 amino acids. CDR3 loop: CASSLGWSGTGELFF. CDR3 nucleotides: TGTGCCAGCAGCTTAGGTTGGTCGGGGACCGGGGAGCTGTTTTTT. The whole variable domain, filled in from reference TRBV7-2 and TRBJ2-2, reads GAGVSQSPSNKVTEKGKDVELRCDPISGHTALYWYRQSLGQGLEFLIYFQGNSAPDKSGLPSDRFSAERTGGSVSTLTIQRTQQEDSAVYLCASSLGWSGTGELFFGEGSRLTVL.

This clone appeared a single time. The chain couples TRBV7-2 to TRBJ2-7; the D gene could be TRBD1 or TRBD2 (6 bases each). The CDR3 has 16 amino acids. Between the trimmed V and J ends, which lost 5 bases and 0 bases, there was a span of 17 bases. Per germline, CDR1 SGHTA and CDR2 FQGNSA. DNA for the CDR3: TGTGCCAGCAGCCTCCCTCGACTAGGGGGCTCCTACGAGCAGTACTTC. This codes for CASSLPRLGGSYEQYF.